One and the same sample provided the 13 T cell receptor beta chains below, sequenced in a study of post-analysis software for immune sequencing data. Study-wide findings and caveats: Included in a set of roughly five TRBV segments more frequent in patients than controls were TRBV5-6, TRBV5-1 and TRBV20-1.

Presence of unique molecular identifiers characterized the TCR beta cDNA libraries. TCRdb analysed the PCR reads with MiXCR anew, one entry per CDR3 protein. This table has around 700,000 distinct CDR3 sequences, 55% to 60% appearing once. The antigens for these receptors are not known. The sample taken for sequencing was blood. These receptors originate from a girl aged 2 to 9 with multiple sclerosis.

This clonotype has more than one count but fewer than ten. This chain connects TRBV4-3 to TRBJ2-1, with D maybe TRBD2 (6 bases). The V gene's germline CDR1 is LGHNA and CDR2 YSLEER. Trimming cost V 1 base and J 6 bases, with 13 bases left between them. This CDR3 spans 15 amino acids. CDR3 in amino acids: CASSQVHAGSNEQFF. The CDR3 nucleotides are TGCGCCAGCAGCCAAGTCCATGCGGGGTCCAATGAGCAGTTCTTC.

V and J are TRBV20-1 and TRBJ2-1; D is unclear. The CDR3 contains 13 residues. Looked up from germline, CDR1 is DFQATT and CDR2 is SNEGSKA (reference sequence). Trimming left V 3 bases short and J 13 bases short, with 19 bases between. The CDR3 loop reads CSASPENQETQFF. The CDR3 DNA is TGCAGTGCTAGCCCGGAGAATCAAGAGACCCAGTTCTTC.

This chain joins TRBV20-1 and TRBJ1-1; no definite D call. V lost 4 bases, J lost 0 bases, and 18 bases lay in between. The germline V gene has CDR1 DFQATT and CDR2 SNEGSKA (reference sequence). The CDR3 length is 16 residues. CDR3 sequence: CSAKEQLAGMNTEAFF. The CDR3 DNA reads TGCAGTGCTAAAGAACAGCTTGCCGGAATGAACACTGAAGCTTTCTTT.

This chain connects TRBV27 to TRBJ2-4, with D perhaps given as TRBD1 or TRBD2 (6 bases each). V was shortened by 6 bases and J by 4 bases, with 22 bases between the two germline ends. CDR3 length equals 17 residues. Germline CDR1 and CDR2: MNHEY and SMNVEV (reference sequence). The CDR3 reads CASSRSRDGGLKNIQYF. The DNA of the CDR3 is TGTGCCAGCAGCCGGTCGAGGGATGGGGGGCTGAAAAACATTCAGTACTTC.

As for this clonotype: At one end the junction does not follow the germline gene, possibly because of a read error. The chain combines TRBV9 with TRBJ2-7; D is possibly TRBD2 (6 bases). The J call may be mistaken, given a closer DNA end match to TRBJ2-5. This CDR3 is 16 amino acids long. The germline V gene encodes CDR1 SGDLS and CDR2 YYNGEE. The chain's CDR3 is CASSVDVGGPGQTQYF. CDR3 DNA: TGCGCCAGCAGCGTAGACGTGGGAGGCCCAGGGCAGACCCAGTACTTC.

The chain uses TRBV29-1 and TRBJ2-1, with D tentatively TRBD2 (5 bases). V was clipped by 3 bases and J by 0 bases, with 9 bases between them. CDR1 SQVTM and CDR2 ANQGSEA come from the germline V gene. There are 14 residues in the CDR3. CDR3 nucleotide sequence: TGCAGCGTTGATGCAGCGGACTCCTACAATGAGCAGTTCTTC. It specifies CSVDAADSYNEQFF.

The chain recombines TRBV6-5 with TRBJ1-1; no firm D call. V was clipped by 0 bases and J by 5 bases, with 10 bases between them. The length of the CDR3 is 14 residues. Per germline, CDR1 MNHEY and CDR2 SVGAGI. The CDR3 DNA sequence: TGTGCCAGCAGTTACTCAAGGTCTGGGACTGAAGCTTTCTTT. Its protein product is CASSYSRSGTEAFF.

This clonotype was counted once. The gene calls are TRBV7-9 and TRBJ2-1; TRBD1 matches at 8 bases. Per the germline V gene, CDR1 is SEHNR and CDR2 is FQNEAQ (reference sequence). The CDR3 length is 17 residues. After removal of 4 bases from V and 12 bases from J, the junction contained 20 bases not matched to a gene. Here the CDR3 reads CASSSTQGEVRDKGQFF. DNA of the CDR3: TGTGCCAGCAGCTCAACACAGGGGGAAGTAAGGGACAAAGGGCAGTTCTTC.

This clonotype was found a few times. This sequence joins TRBV6-5 and TRBJ2-1; D could derive from TRBD1 or TRBD2 (5 bases each). The CDR3 runs to 16 residues. Germline CDR1 and CDR2: MNHEY and SVGAGI. Trimming removed 0 bases at V and 7 bases at J, with 16 bases between. For the CDR3, the DNA is TGTGCCAGCAGTTACTCTAGGGGACCAATTACAAATGAGCAGTTCTTC. This gives the protein CASSYSRGPITNEQFF.

The CDR3 loop is CASSPGQRTEAFF. The DNA of the CDR3 is TGTGCCAGCAGTCCGGGACAAAGGACTGAAGCTTTCTTT. This sequence joins TRBV2 and TRBJ1-1, with TRBD1 as a possible D gene (6 bases). CDR1 and CDR2 (germline): SNHLY, FYNNEI. CDR3 length: 13 amino acids. Trimming left V 5 bases short and J 5 bases short, with 12 bases between.

As for this clonotype: The junction shows a germline mismatch at one end, possibly a read error. This chain joins TRBV5-1 and TRBJ2-5; 10 bases align to TRBD2. Per germline, CDR1 SGHRS and CDR2 YFSETQ. The CDR3 consists of 17 residues. This chain's CDR3 is CASSLVFEAGGQEAQYF. CDR3 nucleotide sequence: TGCGCCAGCAGCTTGGTATTCGAAGCGGGAGGGCAAGAGGCCCAGTACTTC.

The chain recombines TRBV20-1 with TRBJ2-1; a weak D match, TRBD2 (6 bases). With the DNA end fitting TRBJ2-7 better, the J assignment may be wrong. The germline CDR1 and CDR2 sequences are DFQATT and SNEGSKA (reference sequence). The CDR3 has 15 amino acids. The CDR3 region has the DNA TGCAGTGCCCGGTCAGGTGGGACTTCCTACAATGAGCAGTACTTC. This encodes CSARSGGTSYNEQYF.

Regarding this clonotype: The CDR3 ends on some other residue instead of the conserved phenylalanine or tryptophan, so this is likely a read error. The chain's CDR3 is CASSPLGSGGAASDTQYC. The CDR3 DNA sequence: TGTGCCAGCAGTCCCTTAGGGAGCGGGGGGGCCGCTTCAGATACGCAGTATTGT. This chain links TRBV6-2 or TRBV6-3 with TRBJ2-3; 10 bases line up with TRBD2. Germline V lookup: CDR1 MNHEY, CDR2 SVGEGT. The CDR3 contains 18 residues. The ends lost 5 bases at V and 4 bases at J; junction bases unmatched: 15.